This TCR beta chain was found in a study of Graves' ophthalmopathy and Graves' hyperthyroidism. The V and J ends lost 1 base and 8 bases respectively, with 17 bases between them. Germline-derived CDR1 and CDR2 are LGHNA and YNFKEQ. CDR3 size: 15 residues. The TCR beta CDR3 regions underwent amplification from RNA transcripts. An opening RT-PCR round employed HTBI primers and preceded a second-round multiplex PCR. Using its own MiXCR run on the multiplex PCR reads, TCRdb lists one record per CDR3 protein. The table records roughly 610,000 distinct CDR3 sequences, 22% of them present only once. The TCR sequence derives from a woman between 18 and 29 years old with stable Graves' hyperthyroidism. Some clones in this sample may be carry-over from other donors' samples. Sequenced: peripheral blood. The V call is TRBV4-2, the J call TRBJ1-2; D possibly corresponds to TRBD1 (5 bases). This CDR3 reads CASSQAMRGAVGYTF. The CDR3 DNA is TGTGCCAGCAGCCAAGCCATGAGAGGGGCGGTAGGCTACACCTTC.